The rows below give T cell receptor beta chains drawn from one sample of a study of T cell repertoires in cytomegalovirus infection. TCRdb re-called the reads through MiXCR, storing one row per CDR3 protein. The data hold approximately 280,000 distinct CDR3 sequences, with roughly a fifth observed a single time. Their target antigens are unknown. This sample comprised cultured PBMCs, obtained from culture after CMV antigen stimulation. The receptors derive from a human donor in good health (CMV status not recorded). Some clones in this sample may be carry-over from other donors' samples. Both conserved end residues are part of each CDR3. Each record gives: D gene, clone size, V gene, J gene, CDR3 DNA, CDR3 protein. A D gene is named only where the DNA matches it firmly. A row's size may be missing; if present it is once, few, many or a size class.

>.|.|TRBV6-5|TRBJ1-3
TGTGCCAGCATGCACAGGTTACCTGGAAACACCATATATTTT
CASMHRLPGNTIYF
>.|many|TRBV7-2|TRBJ1-1
TGTGCCAGCAGCCTACACCAGGGAAGCACTGAAGCTTTCTTT
CASSLHQGSTEAFF
>TRBD2|many|TRBV11-2|TRBJ2-1
TGTGCCAGCAGCCAAGTGGGAGGGAGCTCCTACAATGAGCAGTTCTTC
CASSQVGGSSYNEQFF
>TRBD1|many|TRBV7-2|TRBJ1-2
TGTGCCAGCAGCTTACCCGGGACAGGGAGCCCCTATGGCTACACCTTC
CASSLPGTGSPYGYTF
>.|.|TRBV2|TRBJ1-2
TGTGCCAGCAGCCAAGATACTAACTCTGGCTACACCTTC
CASSQDTNSGYTF
>TRBD2|.|TRBV24-1|TRBJ2-1
TGTGCCACCAGTGAAACTTTCCTAGCGGGCCCTTACAATGAGCAGTTCTTC
CATSETFLAGPYNEQFF
>.|many|TRBV7-6|TRBJ2-7
TGTGCCAGCAGCCCATCCAGGGTCGCTCACGAGCAGTACTTC
CASSPSRVAHEQYF
>TRBD2|.|TRBV7-8|TRBJ2-3
TGTGCCAGCAGCTTTCCGGGACTAGCGGGAGTTCAGTATTTT
CASSFPGLAGVQYF
>.|.|TRBV19|TRBJ2-1
TGTGCCAGTAGTATCCCCCAGCGGTCCTACAATGAGCAGTTCTTC
CASSIPQRSYNEQFF
>.|few|TRBV7-2|TRBJ1-1
TGTGCCAGCAGCTTAATTATACACACTGAAGCTTTCTTT
CASSLIIHTEAFF
>TRBD2|many|TRBV7-3|TRBJ2-3
TGTGCCAGCACCGGACTAGCGGAGGGGGGGTCCACAGATACGCAGTATTTT
CASTGLAEGGSTDTQYF
>.|.|TRBV24-1|TRBJ2-5
TGTGCCACCAGTGAGCCCGGGCCCCCGGGGCGGGAGACCCAGTACTTC
CATSEPGPPGRETQYF
>.|few|TRBV18|TRBJ1-3
TGTGCCAGCTCACCACTAATCTCTGGAAACACCATATATTTT
CASSPLISGNTIYF
>.|.|TRBV19|TRBJ1-1
TGTGCCAGTAGTATCCTCGGAACTTGGAGCACTGAAGCTTTCTTT
CASSILGTWSTEAFF
>TRBD1|.|TRBV27|TRBJ2-1
TGTGCCAGCACCAGACAGGGCTCCTACAATGAGCAGTTCTTC
CASTRQGSYNEQFF
>.|once|TRBV28|TRBJ2-1
TGTGCCAGCAGTTTATTTGGGGGGAACTCCAACAATGAGCAGTTCTTC
CASSLFGGNSNNEQFF
>TRBD2|many|TRBV7-6|TRBJ2-1
TGTGCCAGCAGCCTAGGGACTAGCGGGAGCTCCTACAATGAGCAGTTCTTC
CASSLGTSGSSYNEQFF
>.|many|TRBV7-2|TRBJ2-3
TGTGCCAGCAGCTCTAATCCCAACAGGGCATGGACAGATACGCAGTATTTT
CASSSNPNRAWTDTQYF
>.|many|TRBV7-2|TRBJ2-7
TGTGCCAGCAGCCGCCACACCCTCTACGAGCAGTACTTC
CASSRHTLYEQYF
>.|many|TRBV11-2|TRBJ1-2
TGTGCCAGCAGCTTATACGTGGGGGGGAATGGCTACACCTTC
CASSLYVGGNGYTF
>.|few|TRBV12-3/TRBV12-4|TRBJ1-4
TGTGCCAGCAGTGTATCAAATGAAAAACTGTTTTTT
CASSVSNEKLFF
>.|few|TRBV7-2|TRBJ1-1
TGTGCCAGCAGCTGGGACGGGGTTTCTGAAGCTTTCTTT
CASSWDGVSEAFF
>.|many|TRBV12-3/TRBV12-4|TRBJ2-3
TGTGCCAGCAGCTGGAGCGGCCCCGTTAGCACAGATACGCAGTATTTT
CASSWSGPVSTDTQYF
>.|once|TRBV6-2/TRBV6-3|TRBJ2-2
TGTGCCAGCACCCCTCTGGACACCGGGGAGCTGTTTTTT
CASTPLDTGELFF
>.|few|TRBV6-1|TRBJ2-3
TGTGCCAGCAGTCCACTCGCGGGCACAGATACGCAGTATTTT
CASSPLAGTDTQYF
>.|few|TRBV4-1|TRBJ1-1
TGCGCCAGCAGCCAATCGGCAGGGAGAACTGAAGCTTTCTTT
CASSQSAGRTEAFF
>TRBD2|.|TRBV12-3/TRBV12-4|TRBJ2-2
TGTGCCAGCAGCTCCGCTAGCGGGAGAAATACCGGGGAGCTGTTTTTT
CASSSASGRNTGELFF
>TRBD1|.|TRBV28|TRBJ1-2
TGTGCCAGCAGTTTAAGGGGACAGGGGATGGGCGGCTACACCTTC
CASSLRGQGMGGYTF
>.|few|TRBV27|TRBJ1-1
TGTGCCAGCAGTAGACTAGCAGGCTCGAACACTGAAGCTTTCTTT
CASSRLAGSNTEAFF
>.|few|TRBV6-1|TRBJ2-2
TGTGCCACCGGGACAACCTACACCGGGGAGCTGTTTTTT
CATGTTYTGELFF
>TRBD2|many|TRBV6-1|TRBJ2-5
TGTGCCAGCAGTGAAGAAGATCGAGCGGGAGGGTTT
CASSEEDRAGGF
>.|.|TRBV12-3/TRBV12-4|TRBJ1-3
TGTGCCAGCAGTTTACAGGGCTACTCTGGAAACACCATATATTTT
CASSLQGYSGNTIYF
>.|few|TRBV28|TRBJ2-7
TGTGCCAGCACCCCGGTGGGGTTGAGCTCCTACGAGCAGTACTTC
CASTPVGLSSYEQYF
>TRBD1|few|TRBV4-1|TRBJ2-4
TGCGCCAGCAGCCAAGGAGGGGGACAGGGGGTCGCCAAAAACATTCAGTACTTC
CASSQGGGQGVAKNIQYF
>TRBD1|few|TRBV10-2|TRBJ1-2
TGCGCCAGCAGTTCAGGGGGCGACTATGGCTACACCTTC
CASSSGGDYGYTF
>.|few|TRBV10-3|TRBJ2-3
TGTGCCATCAGCCCCGAGAGCGGGCGCCCCAGCACAGATACGCAGTATTTT
CAISPESGRPSTDTQYF
>TRBD1|few|TRBV12-3/TRBV12-4|TRBJ1-2
TGTGCCAGCAGCACAGGGGTCGGCTACACCTTC
CASSTGVGYTF
>.|many|TRBV7-9|TRBJ2-1
TGTGCCAGCAGCTTAGGAGAATACAATGAGCAGTTCTTC
CASSLGEYNEQFF
>.|many|TRBV29-1|TRBJ2-3
TGCAGCGTTGGCCGGAGTGACCTTGCAGATACGCAGTATTTT
CSVGRSDLADTQYF
>TRBD1|few|TRBV4-3|TRBJ2-1
TGCGCCAGCAGCCAAGATAACTCAGGGGGTGAGCAGTTCTTC
CASSQDNSGGEQFF
>.|.|TRBV4-3|TRBJ1-1
TGCGCCAGCAGCCAACTGGGAGTCACTGAAGCTTTCTTT
CASSQLGVTEAFF
>.|.|TRBV15|TRBJ2-5
TGTGCCACCAACGACCGGGCCGCCTCAGAATCCCAGTACTTC
CATNDRAASESQYF
>.|few|TRBV29-1|TRBJ1-5
TGCAGCGTTGGACAGAGCAATCAGCCCCAGCATTTT
CSVGQSNQPQHF
>TRBD1|.|TRBV4-1|TRBJ2-5
TGCGCCAGCAGCCAAGACGCCGGACAGGGGGCAGAGACCCAGTACTTC
CASSQDAGQGAETQYF
>.|.|TRBV7-6|TRBJ2-7
TGTGCCAGCAGCATGGGACACCCATACGAGCAGTACTTC
CASSMGHPYEQYF
>.|.|TRBV6-6|TRBJ1-5
TGTGCCAGCAGTTACTCTAGACTTGGGAATCAGCCCCAGCATTTT
CASSYSRLGNQPQHF
>TRBD1|few|TRBV7-2|TRBJ2-5
TGTGCCAGCAGCCGGGGACAGGGGGCGGAGACCCAGTACTTC
CASSRGQGAETQYF
>.|many|TRBV12-3/TRBV12-4|TRBJ2-1
TGTGCCAGCAGTTTATTCCGGGAGTGGATGGAGCAGTTCTTC
CASSLFREWMEQFF
>.|once|TRBV19|TRBJ2-3
TGTGCCAGTAGTGTTGGGTTTGGAGCAGATACGCAGTATTTT
CASSVGFGADTQYF
>.|.|TRBV20-1|TRBJ2-1
TGCAGTGCTATAGAAGTCAATGAGCAGTTCTTC
CSAIEVNEQFF
>.|.|TRBV19|TRBJ2-1
TGTGCCAGTAGTGCCTCCCCCCCGGCCATGGGTGATGAGCAGTTCTTC
CASSASPPAMGDEQFF
>.|.|TRBV10-3|TRBJ1-6
TGTGCCATCAGAAACAGCAATTCACCCCTCCACTTT
CAIRNSNSPLHF
>.|.|TRBV12-3/TRBV12-4|TRBJ1-2
TGTGCCAGCTCCCCCCCGGACAGAATCTATGGCTACACCTTC
CASSPPDRIYGYTF
>.|few|TRBV6-1|TRBJ2-3
TGTGCCAGCAGCCAGACCGTCGATACGCAGTATTTT
CASSQTVDTQYF
>.|.|TRBV28|TRBJ2-1
TGTGCCAGCAGTCTGTGGGCCTTACCTCAGGGGAATGAGCAGTTCTTC
CASSLWALPQGNEQFF